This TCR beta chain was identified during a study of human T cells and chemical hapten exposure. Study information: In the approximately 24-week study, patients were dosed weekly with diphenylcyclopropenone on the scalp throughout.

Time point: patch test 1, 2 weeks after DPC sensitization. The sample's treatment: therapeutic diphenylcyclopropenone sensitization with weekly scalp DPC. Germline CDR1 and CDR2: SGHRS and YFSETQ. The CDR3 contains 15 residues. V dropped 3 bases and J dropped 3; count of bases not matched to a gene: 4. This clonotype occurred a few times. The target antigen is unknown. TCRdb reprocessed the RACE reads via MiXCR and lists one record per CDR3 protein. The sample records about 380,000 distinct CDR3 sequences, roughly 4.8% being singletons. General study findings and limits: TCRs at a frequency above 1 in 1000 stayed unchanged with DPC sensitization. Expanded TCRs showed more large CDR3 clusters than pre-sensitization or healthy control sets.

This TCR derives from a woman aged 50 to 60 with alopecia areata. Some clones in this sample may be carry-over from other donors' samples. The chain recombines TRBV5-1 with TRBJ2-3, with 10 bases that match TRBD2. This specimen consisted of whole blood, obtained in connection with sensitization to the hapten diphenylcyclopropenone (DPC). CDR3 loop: CASSSASGRTDTQYF. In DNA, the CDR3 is TGCGCCAGCAGCTCTGCTAGCGGGAGAACAGATACGCAGTATTTT.